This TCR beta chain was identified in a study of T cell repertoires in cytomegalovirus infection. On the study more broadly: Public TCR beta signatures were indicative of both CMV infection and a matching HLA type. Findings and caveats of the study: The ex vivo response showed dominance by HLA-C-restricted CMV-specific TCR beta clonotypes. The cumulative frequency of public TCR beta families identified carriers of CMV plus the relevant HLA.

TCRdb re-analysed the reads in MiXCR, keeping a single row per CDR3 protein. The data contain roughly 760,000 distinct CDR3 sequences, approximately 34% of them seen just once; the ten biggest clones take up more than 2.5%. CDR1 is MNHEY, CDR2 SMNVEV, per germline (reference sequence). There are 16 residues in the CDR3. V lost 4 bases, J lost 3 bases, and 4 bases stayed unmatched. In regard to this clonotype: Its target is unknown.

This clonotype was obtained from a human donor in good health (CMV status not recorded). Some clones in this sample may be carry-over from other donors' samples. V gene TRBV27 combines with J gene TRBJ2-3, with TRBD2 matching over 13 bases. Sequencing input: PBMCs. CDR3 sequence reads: CASSSGLAGITDTQYF. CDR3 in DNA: TGTGCCAGCAGTTCGGGACTAGCGGGGATTACAGATACGCAGTATTTT.